This T cell receptor beta chain was documented in a study of blood T cell repertoires in COVID-19. About the study: Samples representing acute and convalescent COVID-19 were sourced from the United States, Italy and Spain.

Many counts were recorded for this clone. Enrolment of Seattle patients took place during active infection, and they were followed longitudinally. V was pared by 8 bases and J by 2 bases, with 10 bases of the junction left unmatched. Germline lookup yields CDR1 SEHNR and CDR2 FQNEAQ (reference sequence). The CDR3 covers 15 residues. In the source study's methods: Researchers report that nucleated cell counts were estimated from reference gene primer amplification. The protocol was immunoSEQ multiplex PCR, while the TCRdb copy is restricted to in-frame clones and leaves out a portion. Clone size and the V and J calls come from that table; the DNA yielded D and trimming. The sample gives roughly 140,000 clones, approximately 85% of which show up once; more than 7.5% is in the top ten.

The clonotype originates from a woman aged 55-70 years with COVID-19, enrolled during active disease. The gene calls are TRBV7-9 and TRBJ1-2; TRBD1 agrees at 8 bases. Sample: peripheral blood. CDR3 coding DNA: TGTGCCAGCCAATCTCGGACAGGGCGAAACTATGGCTACACCTTC. This translates into CASQSRTGRNYGYTF.